Below, 9 T cell receptor beta chains from the same sample are listed, as sequenced in a study of T cells after yellow fever vaccination. TCRdb analysed the 5' RACE reads with MiXCR anew, one entry per CDR3 protein. Among around 47,000 distinct CDR3 sequences listed, 6.8% were seen once. The source material was CD8+ T cells not binding an NS4B(214-222) dextramer, sorted from PBMCs, sampled 45 days after the yellow fever booster vaccination. These receptors were collected from a man aged 30 to 39 who received the YFV17D yellow fever vaccine.

This clonotype was seen only a few times. The chain is built from TRBV10-3 and TRBJ2-2; 7 bases agree with TRBD1. Germline V gene data show CDR1 as ENHRY and CDR2 as SYGVKD. This CDR3 spans 14 amino acids. V lost 2 bases, J lost 5 bases, and 2 bases stayed unmatched. Here the CDR3 DNA reads TGTGCCATCAGTGAGACGACAGGGACCGGGGAGCTGTTTTTT. Protein: CAISETTGTGELFF.

In the case of this clonotype: This may arise from a read error, as a much more abundant clone is one base away. This chain connects TRBV11-2 to TRBJ2-7, with 10 bases lining up with TRBD2. Trimming removed 3 bases from V and 3 bases from J; junction bases left unmatched: 5. The CDR3 has 15 residues. CDR1 SGHAT and CDR2 FQNNGV come from the germline V gene. The CDR3 nucleotides are TGTGCCAGCAGCTTCGGTAGCGGGAGGTACTACGAGCAGTACTTC. Its translation: CASSFGSGRYYEQYF.

This clonotype appeared many times. V is TRBV14 and J is TRBJ2-7, with D perhaps TRBD1 or TRBD2 (5 bases each). The V end was cut by 4 bases, the J end by 3 bases, with 10 bases between. This CDR3 is 13 amino acids long. Per the germline V gene, CDR1 is SGHDN and CDR2 is FVKESK. CDR3 sequence: CASSPGHIYEQYF. As DNA, the CDR3 is TGTGCCAGCAGCCCGGGGCATATCTACGAGCAGTACTTC.

This clonotype has at least ten counts. The chain recombines TRBV19 with TRBJ2-7, with D possibly TRBD2 on 6 matching bases. V lost 0 bases to trimming and J lost 2 bases, with 8 bases between them. This CDR3 has 14 amino acids. Germline V gene data show CDR1 as LNHDA and CDR2 as SQIVND (reference sequence). The DNA of the CDR3 is TGTGCCAGTAGTATAGACAGGACTACCTACGAGCAGTACTTC. This translates into CASSIDRTTYEQYF.

This clonotype has only a few counts. The V gene is TRBV5-5, the J gene TRBJ1-4, with 11 bases fitting TRBD1. This CDR3 is built from 17 residues. V was pared by 3 bases and J by 2 bases, with 6 bases of the junction left unmatched. The germline CDR1 and CDR2 sequences are SGHKS and YYEKEE (reference sequence). DNA for the CDR3: TGTGCCAGCAGCTCACCCGGGACAGGGGGGACTAATGAAAAACTGTTTTTT. It yields the protein CASSSPGTGGTNEKLFF.

This clonotype was found many times. V usage is TRBV20-1 and J usage is TRBJ2-3; no clear D gene. Deletions cut 4 bases from V and 6 bases from J, with 14 bases between. There are 13 residues in the CDR3. Germline V gene sequence: CDR1 DFQATT, CDR2 SNEGSKA (reference sequence). CDR3 protein: CSAIPGPTDTQYF. The CDR3 DNA reads as TGCAGTGCTATCCCCGGGCCCACTGATACGCAGTATTTT.

The sample holds many counts of this clonotype. The gene calls are TRBV20-1 and TRBJ2-1; 7 nucleotides match TRBD2. The CDR3 sequence is 16 residues long. Germline V gene data show CDR1 as DFQATT and CDR2 as SNEGSKA (reference sequence). With 2 bases clipped from V and 3 bases from J, the junction kept 10 bases outside the gene matches. The DNA for the CDR3 is TGCAGTGCTAGACCAATTAGCGGGTCCGACTACAATGAGCAGTTCTTC. The encoded protein is CSARPISGSDYNEQFF.

In this sample, this clonotype turned up many times. The chain recombines TRBV27 with TRBJ2-2, with 10 bases identical to TRBD1. The V and J ends lost 10 bases and 6 bases, in that order; junction bases with no gene match: 2. CDR1 is MNHEY, CDR2 SMNVEV, per germline (reference sequence). CDR3 length equals 12 residues. CDR3 nucleotides: TGTGCCATCGGACAGGGGGCCGGGGAGCTGTTTTTT. Protein: CAIGQGAGELFF.

This clonotype was picked up many times. For the CDR3, the DNA is TGCGCCGGGTACAGGGTGAATGAGCAGTTCTTC. It is translated as CAGYRVNEQFF. The chain employs TRBV23-1 and TRBJ2-1, with a possible D match to TRBD1 (6 bases). TRBV23-1 is noted as an ORF with a role that remains uncertain. This CDR3 contains 11 residues. Trimming pared 11 bases from V and 7 bases from J, leaving 12 bases between.